A single sample is the source of the 18 T cell receptor beta chains below, sequenced in a study of control samples from healthy donors and cancer patients. The data were produced by immunoSEQ multiplex PCR, yet TCRdb's version contains in-frame clones alone and is incomplete. This table has 150,000 to 200,000 clones, 90% to 95% appearing once. Input material: blood. The receptors originated from a woman in her 40s in good health.

The rearrangement uses TRBV7-3 and TRBJ1-2; D remains unclear. V was trimmed by 0 bases and J by 6 bases, leaving 11 bases between them. This CDR3 region has 14 residues. Per the germline V gene, CDR1 is SGHTA and CDR2 is FQGTGA. The CDR3 here is CASSLTGRSDGYTF. The CDR3 DNA is TGTGCCAGCAGCTTAACCGGGCGGTCTGATGGCTACACCTTC. Variable domain in full (rest from reference TRBV7-3 and TRBJ1-2): GAGVSQTPSNKVTEKGKYVELRCDPISGHTALYWYRQSLGQGPEFLIYFQGTGAADDSGLPNDRFFAVRPEGSVSTLKIQRTERGDSAVYLCASSLTGRSDGYTFGSGTRLTVV.

The J gene is TRBJ1-1, the V gene TRBV11-3; the D gene is possibly TRBD1 (6 bases). Trimming removed 5 bases at V and 1 base at J, with 8 bases between. The CDR3 covers 13 residues. In germline, CDR1 is SGHNT, CDR2 YENEEA. CDR3: CASSRTANTEAFF. DNA for the CDR3: TGTGCCAGCAGCAGGACAGCGAACACTGAAGCTTTCTTT. Combining the CDR3 with reference TRBV11-3 and TRBJ1-1 gives the whole variable domain EAGVVQSPRYKIIEKKQPVAFWCNPISGHNTLYWYLQNLGQGPELLIRYENEEAVDDSQLPKDRFSAERLKGVDSTLKIQPAELGDSAVYLCASSRTANTEAFFGQGTRLTVV.

This clone was observed once. This CDR3 is CASSALPTGELFF. The DNA for the CDR3 is TGTGCCAGCAGCGCACTGCCGACCGGGGAGCTGTTTTTT. J is TRBJ2-2 and V is TRBV7-2; D is uncertain. The V end lost 5 bases, the J end lost 5 bases, and 9 bases lay between the germline ends. This CDR3 region has 13 residues. Germline loops: CDR1 SGHTA, CDR2 FQGNSA.

Here the CDR3 DNA reads TGTGCCAGCAGCTTACCACAGAATCAATATAATTCACCCCTCCACTTT. Protein: CASSLPQNQYNSPLHF. The chain combines TRBV7-8 with TRBJ1-6, with D unresolved. Germline V gene sequence: CDR1 SGHVS, CDR2 FQNEAQ. V was clipped by 2 bases and J by 4 bases, with 12 bases between them. CDR3 length: 16 amino acids. The variable domain in full, completed from reference TRBV7-8 and TRBJ1-6, reads GAGVSQSPRYKVAKRGQDVALRCDPISGHVSLFWYQQALGQGPEFLTYFQNEAQLDKSGLPSDRFFAERPEGSVSTLKIQRTQQEDSAVYLCASSLPQNQYNSPLHFGNGTRLTVT.

The J gene is TRBJ1-1, the V gene TRBV27; D is unclear. Trimming took off 4 bases at V and 0 bases at J, with 15 bases between the two ends. Germline assignment: CDR1 MNHEY and CDR2 SMNVEV (reference sequence). The CDR3 length is 16 residues. The CDR3 loop is CASSSRRAGMNTEAFF. CDR3 DNA sequence: TGTGCCAGCAGTTCCAGGCGAGCGGGGATGAACACTGAAGCTTTCTTT.

This clone showed up just once. The chain links TRBV6-1 to TRBJ1-2, with D uncertain. There are 15 residues in the CDR3. Germline values: CDR1 MNHNS, CDR2 SASEGT. The V gene lost 0 bases and the J gene lost 2 bases, with 10 bases spanning the gap. CDR3 residues: CASSEALYENYGYTF. The CDR3 DNA follows: TGTGCCAGCAGTGAAGCGCTATATGAAAACTATGGCTACACCTTC.

The V and J genes are TRBV5-4 and TRBJ1-1; D gene ambiguous. From germline, CDR1 is SGHNT and CDR2 YYREEE (reference sequence). V lost 0 bases and J lost 1, with 7 bases in between. This CDR3 has 14 residues. The CDR3 sequence: CASSLARSNTEAFF. The CDR3 DNA is TGTGCCAGCAGCTTGGCTAGATCGAACACTGAAGCTTTCTTT.

The chain joins TRBV24-1 to TRBJ2-1, with a possible D match to TRBD1 (5 bases). Trimming took off 3 bases at V and 4 bases at J, with 12 bases between the two ends. From germline, CDR1 is KGHDR and CDR2 SFDVKD. The CDR3 has 15 residues. The CDR3 DNA sequence: TGTGCCACCAGTGATAGGGGTAATATGTACAATGAGCAGTTCTTC. This sequence encodes CATSDRGNMYNEQFF.

This sequence joins TRBV2 and TRBJ2-5, with 7 bases matching TRBD1. This CDR3 is 14 amino acids long. V lost 4 bases to trimming and J lost 5 bases; unmatched junction nucleotides: 7. Germline values: CDR1 SNHLY, CDR2 FYNNEI. CDR3: CASSVTGLGETQYF. CDR3 coding DNA: TGTGCCAGCAGTGTGACAGGGCTGGGGGAGACCCAGTACTTC.

With regard to this clone: The junction shows a germline mismatch at one end, possibly a read error. The chain carries TRBV2 and TRBJ2-5, with TRBD2 matching 10 bases. The CDR3 is 15 residues long. Germline-derived CDR1 and CDR2 are SNHLY and FYNNEI. CDR3 sequence (DNA): TGTGCCAGCAGAGAAGCGGGGGGGCCGTGGGAGACCCAGTACTTC. Translation gives CASREAGGPWETQYF.

V usage is TRBV6-6 and J usage is TRBJ1-2; D gene ambiguous. Germline assignment: CDR1 MNHNY and CDR2 SVGAGI (reference sequence). Trimming left V 7 bases short and J 7 bases short, with 7 bases between. The CDR3 is 10 amino acids. CDR3 sequence reads: CASNGGGYTF. The CDR3 DNA reads TGTGCCAGCAACGGTGGTGGCTACACCTTC.

This chain joins TRBV5-1 and TRBJ2-2, with 7 positions matching TRBD1. The germline V gene has CDR1 SGHRS and CDR2 YFSETQ. Losses at the gene ends were 4 bases for V and 1 base for J; bases not matched to a gene: 7. The CDR3 consists of 16 residues. CDR3 in DNA: TGCGCCAGCAGCATACCGACAGGGTTGAACACCGGGGAGCTGTTTTTT. Its translation is CASSIPTGLNTGELFF.

This chain uses TRBV7-2 with TRBJ2-2; D unresolved. The V gene's germline CDR1 is SGHTA and CDR2 FQGNSA. This CDR3 is 15 amino acids long. Trimming removed 5 bases at V and 3 bases at J, with 13 bases between. CDR3 DNA: TGTGCCAGCAGCGCCCGTCAAGTCGACACCGGGGAGCTGTTTTTT. The encoded protein is CASSARQVDTGELFF.

V usage is TRBV10-1 and J usage is TRBJ1-3, with TRBD1 identical over 8 bases. Trimming took 7 bases from V and 0 from J; bases not matched to a gene: 11. In germline, CDR1 is WNHNN, CDR2 SYGVQD (reference sequence). There are 17 residues in the CDR3. CDR3 region: CASTEPGQVLSGNTIYF. DNA for the CDR3: TGCGCCAGCACTGAACCGGGACAGGTTCTCTCTGGAAACACCATATATTTT.

V and J are TRBV18 and TRBJ2-3; no firm D call. V lost 6 bases and J lost 2, with 15 bases in between. The germline CDR1 and CDR2 sequences are KGHSH and LQKENI. This CDR3 has 15 residues. The CDR3 protein is CASSSNSRSTDTQYF. The DNA of the CDR3 is TGTGCCAGCTCCTCCAACAGTAGATCCACAGATACGCAGTATTTT.

V usage is TRBV18 and J usage is TRBJ1-4; unclear D gene. V lost 3 bases to trimming and J lost 0 bases, with 8 bases between them. From germline, CDR1 is KGHSH and CDR2 LQKENI. CDR3 length: 15 amino acids. CDR3 amino acids: CASSPAGTTNEKLFF. DNA of the CDR3: TGTGCCAGCTCACCGGCGGGCACAACTAATGAAAAACTGTTTTTT.

The chain recombines TRBV19 with TRBJ2-2, with TRBD2 matching over 8 bases. Trimming removed 0 bases from V and 4 bases from J; junction bases left unmatched: 7. This CDR3 is built from 17 residues. Germline V gene data show CDR1 as LNHDA and CDR2 as SQIVND (reference sequence). CDR3 DNA: TGTGCCAGTAGTATAGATCCGGGGGGGCGCGGCACCGGGGAGCTGTTTTTT. Translated, it gives CASSIDPGGRGTGELFF.

The gene calls are TRBV21-1 and TRBJ1-2. TRBV21-1 is a documented pseudogene. CDR3 length: 12 amino acids. The CDR3 reads CASRPRIGGYTF. In DNA, the CDR3 is TGTGCCAGCAGACCGAGAATAGGCGGGTACACCTTC.